This TCR beta chain emerged from a study of CD8+ T cells in alopecia areata. In the study overall: Oral tofacitinib (5 to 10 mg twice daily) was administered to treated patients. Tofacitinib ran 6 to 18 months, followed by 6 months off drug.

RNA was extracted and reverse transcribed into cDNA as the sequencing template. Only in-frame clones appear in the TCRdb table, and some are missing; sequencing was by immunoSEQ multiplex PCR. This table has more than 75,000 clones, 41% appearing once. Sorting separated CD4+ and CD8+ T cells out of PBMCs. The source material was CD4+ T cells sorted from blood. The receptor was isolated from a human donor with alopecia areata.

The CDR3 DNA reads as TGCGCCAGCAGCCGGTCAGCCGCCCAAGAGACCCAGTACTTC. It is translated as CASSRSAAQETQYF. The chain joins TRBV4-1 to TRBJ2-5, with D unresolved. V lost 4 bases, J lost 1 base, and 10 bases lay in between. This CDR3 has 14 residues. From germline, CDR1 is MGHRA and CDR2 YSYEKL.